This TCR beta chain was documented in a study of blood T cell repertoires in COVID-19. Study information: PBMCs, B-cell-depleted T cells, or T cells were the source of the cDNA or gDNA that made up the material.

The germline V gene encodes CDR1 LGHDT and CDR2 YNNKEL (reference sequence). Germline trimming cut 3 bases from V and 4 bases from J; bases unmatched to any gene: 5. The CDR3 totals 17 residues. Method: immunoSEQ multiplex PCR; TCRdb's copy keeps in-frame clones and lacks some. The sample has roughly 14,000 clones, 70% to 90% seen once. During active infection, Seattle patients enrolled and were then monitored through disease. This sequence was found in a woman over 75 with COVID-19, enrolled during active disease. The chain carries TRBV3-1 (or the pseudogene TRBV3-2) and TRBJ2-3; TRBD2 aligns across 15 bases. Sequenced material: peripheral blood. The CDR3 sequence is CASSHPGLAGGPDTQYF. CDR3 sequence (DNA): TGTGCCAGCAGCCACCCGGGACTAGCGGGGGGTCCAGATACGCAGTATTTT.